The present TCR beta chain was sequenced within a study of cytomegalovirus exposure and HLA in healthy donors. Primers included in the PCR were 60 Vbeta and 13 Jbeta primers. Repertoires were generated with immunoSEQ multiplex PCR, while TCRdb's copy carries only in-frame clones and drops some. Of some 90,000 clones in the sample, roughly 80% were seen once. The sequence came from a man in his forties or fifties in good health and CMV-seropositive. Input material: PBMCs.

The chain's CDR3 is CASSLNPGLATDTQYF. In DNA form, the CDR3 reads TGTGCCAGCAGCCTAAACCCGGGACTAGCAACAGATACGCAGTATTTT. The chain joins TRBV7-9 to TRBJ2-3; 9 nucleotides line up with TRBD2. The length of the CDR3 is 16 residues. CDR1 SEHNR and CDR2 FQNEAQ come from the germline V gene (reference sequence). V gave up 5 bases and J gave up 3 bases; unmatched junction bases: 9.